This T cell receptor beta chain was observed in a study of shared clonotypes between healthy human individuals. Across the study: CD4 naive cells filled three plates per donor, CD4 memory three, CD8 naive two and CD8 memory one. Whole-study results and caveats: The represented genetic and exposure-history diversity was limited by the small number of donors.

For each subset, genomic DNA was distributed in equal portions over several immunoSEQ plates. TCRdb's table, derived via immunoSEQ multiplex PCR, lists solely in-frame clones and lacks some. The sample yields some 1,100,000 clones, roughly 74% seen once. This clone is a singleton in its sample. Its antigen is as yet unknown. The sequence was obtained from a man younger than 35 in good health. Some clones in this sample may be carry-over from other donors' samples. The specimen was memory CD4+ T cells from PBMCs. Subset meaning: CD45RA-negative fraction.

CDR3 coding DNA: TGCGCCAGCAGCTTGAGGGGATTGGGAGAGACCCAGTACTTC. Translation: CASSLRGLGETQYF. The chain combines TRBV5-1 with TRBJ2-5; D may be TRBD1 (5 bases). Trimming pared 1 base from V and 4 bases from J, leaving 11 bases between. The germline V gene encodes CDR1 SGHRS and CDR2 YFSETQ. The CDR3 has 14 amino acids.